A selection of T cell receptor beta chains follows, all from one sample in a study of blood T cell repertoires in COVID-19. Sequenced by immunoSEQ multiplex PCR; TCRdb stores in-frame clones only, minus some. This table holds over 200,000 clones, around 84% found once. The sample was PBMCs or T cells enriched from blood (not recorded which). These receptors were taken from a man younger than 30 who had recovered from COVID-19. Each CDR3 is given with its conserved first and last residue. D genes are given only for firm matches. Clone size is shown for a subset of rows, as once, few, many or a class of expanded clone.

j_gene: TRBJ1-1
d_gene: NA
v_gene: TRBV7-8
abundance: once
CDR3nt: TGTGCCAGCAGCTCAGGACACCGGGGGGATAATATGAACACTGAAGCTTTCTTT
CDR3aa: CASSSGHRGDNMNTEAFF

j_gene: TRBJ2-6
d_gene: TRBD1
v_gene: TRBV15
abundance: NA
CDR3nt: TGTGCCACCAGCAGAGGGGCAGGGGACAGCTCTGGGGCCAACGTCCTGACTTTC
CDR3aa: CATSRGAGDSSGANVLTF

j_gene: TRBJ1-1
d_gene: NA
v_gene: TRBV6-5
abundance: NA
CDR3nt: TGTGCCACAGTGGCGGTTGGGAACACTGAAGCTTTCTTT
CDR3aa: CATVAVGNTEAFF

j_gene: TRBJ1-2
d_gene: NA
v_gene: TRBV7-3
abundance: NA
CDR3nt: TGTGCCAGCAGCTTAACGAGGGAGTCCTCTGGCTACACCTTC
CDR3aa: CASSLTRESSGYTF

j_gene: TRBJ2-4
d_gene: TRBD1
v_gene: TRBV18
abundance: NA
CDR3nt: TGTGCCAGCTCACCCGGGACAGGACAAAGGAACATTCAGTACTTC
CDR3aa: CASSPGTGQRNIQYF

j_gene: TRBJ2-1
d_gene: TRBD1
v_gene: TRBV3-1/TRBV3-2
abundance: once
CDR3nt: TGTGCCAGCAGCCATTTACCCGCCGGGACAGGTGGTGCCCGCTCCTACAATGAGCAGTTCTTC
CDR3aa: CASSHLPAGTGGARSYNEQFF

j_gene: TRBJ1-3
d_gene: NA
v_gene: TRBV3-1/TRBV3-2
abundance: NA
CDR3nt: TGTGCCAGCAGCCAAGATTGGGCGGGAAACACCATATATTTT
CDR3aa: CASSQDWAGNTIYF

j_gene: TRBJ2-7
d_gene: TRBD1
v_gene: TRBV3-1/TRBV3-2
abundance: once
CDR3nt: TGTGCCAGCAGCGTCGGGACAGGGGTTAGCTACGAGCAGTACTTC
CDR3aa: CASSVGTGVSYEQYF

j_gene: TRBJ2-7
d_gene: TRBD2
v_gene: TRBV7-2
abundance: NA
CDR3nt: TGTGCCAGCAGCTTAGCGACTAGCGGGGGGGTAAGCTCCTACGAGCAGTACTTC
CDR3aa: CASSLATSGGVSSYEQYF

j_gene: TRBJ2-1
d_gene: NA
v_gene: TRBV7-8
abundance: once
CDR3nt: TGTGCCAGCAGCTTAGCGCGCCGGACAAGAGACATCTTCTTC
CDR3aa: CASSLARRTRDIFF

j_gene: TRBJ1-3
d_gene: NA
v_gene: TRBV29-1
abundance: NA
CDR3nt: TGCAGCGTCACCTTACAGGGCTTTCCTGGAAACACCATATATTTT
CDR3aa: CSVTLQGFPGNTIYF

j_gene: TRBJ2-1
d_gene: NA
v_gene: TRBV11-3
abundance: once
CDR3nt: TGTGCCAGCAGCACGGACGCCTTACAGGGAAGCACCTACAATGAGCAGTTCTTC
CDR3aa: CASSTDALQGSTYNEQFF

j_gene: TRBJ1-4
d_gene: NA
v_gene: TRBV12-3/TRBV12-4
abundance: NA
CDR3nt: TGTGCCAGCAGTTTTGCCGGTGAAAAACTGTTTTTT
CDR3aa: CASSFAGEKLFF

j_gene: TRBJ1-6
d_gene: NA
v_gene: TRBV20-1
abundance: NA
CDR3nt: TGCAGTGCGGGAGTAAGTTCACCCCTCCACTTT
CDR3aa: CSAGVSSPLHF

j_gene: TRBJ1-3
d_gene: NA
v_gene: TRBV5-6
abundance: NA
CDR3nt: TGTGCCAGCAGCCGCCGGGACTCTGGAAACACCATATATTTT
CDR3aa: CASSRRDSGNTIYF

j_gene: TRBJ1-3
d_gene: NA
v_gene: TRBV28
abundance: NA
CDR3nt: TGTGCCAGCAGTGAGGACTGGGACTCTGGAAACACCATATATTTT
CDR3aa: CASSEDWDSGNTIYF

j_gene: TRBJ2-7
d_gene: NA
v_gene: TRBV4-2
abundance: NA
CDR3nt: TGTGCCAGCAGCCAAGAAGCCGAGATCTACGAGCAGTACTTC
CDR3aa: CASSQEAEIYEQYF

j_gene: TRBJ2-2
d_gene: TRBD2
v_gene: TRBV6-1
abundance: NA
CDR3nt: TGTGCCAGCAGTGAGCCGGGACTAGCGGGAGGGGGCACCGGGGAGCTGTTTTTT
CDR3aa: CASSEPGLAGGGTGELFF

j_gene: TRBJ1-6
d_gene: TRBD1
v_gene: TRBV2
abundance: few
CDR3nt: TGTGCCAGCAGTGCCGGGACAGAGGCTAATTCACCCCTCCACTTT
CDR3aa: CASSAGTEANSPLHF

j_gene: TRBJ1-6
d_gene: TRBD1
v_gene: TRBV5-6
abundance: NA
CDR3nt: TGTGCCAGCAGCTTTGGGACAGGGCTAAATTCACCCCTCCACTTT
CDR3aa: CASSFGTGLNSPLHF

j_gene: TRBJ1-2
d_gene: NA
v_gene: TRBV5-6
abundance: once
CDR3nt: TGTGCCAGCAGCTTGCGCGGCGGGGGCTATGGCTACACCTTC
CDR3aa: CASSLRGGGYGYTF

j_gene: TRBJ2-1
d_gene: TRBD1
v_gene: TRBV5-4
abundance: NA
CDR3nt: TGTGCCAGCAGCTTGGGACAGGGGAGGCCCTACAATGAGCAGTTCTTC
CDR3aa: CASSLGQGRPYNEQFF

j_gene: TRBJ1-2
d_gene: TRBD1
v_gene: TRBV11-2
abundance: NA
CDR3nt: TGTGCCAGCAGCCCGCTCCCCCCACTCTTCGGACAGGGTGGGCGGGGCTACACCTTC
CDR3aa: CASSPLPPLFGQGGRGYTF

j_gene: TRBJ2-1
d_gene: NA
v_gene: TRBV12-3/TRBV12-4
abundance: NA
CDR3nt: TGTGCCAGCAGTTTAAGAGGGAAGGAGCAGTTCTTC
CDR3aa: CASSLRGKEQFF

j_gene: TRBJ2-1
d_gene: TRBD2
v_gene: TRBV2
abundance: NA
CDR3nt: TGTGCCAGCAGTACACTAGCGGGAGGATACAATGAGCAGTTCTTC
CDR3aa: CASSTLAGGYNEQFF

j_gene: TRBJ2-1
d_gene: TRBD2
v_gene: TRBV15
abundance: NA
CDR3nt: TGTGCCACCAGAAGCGGGGGGGAGGATGAGCAGTTCTTC
CDR3aa: CATRSGGEDEQFF

j_gene: TRBJ2-1
d_gene: TRBD1
v_gene: TRBV19
abundance: NA
CDR3nt: TGTGCCAGTAGTCCCGGACAGGCCTACAATGAGCAGTTCTTC
CDR3aa: CASSPGQAYNEQFF

j_gene: TRBJ2-2
d_gene: NA
v_gene: TRBV18
abundance: once
CDR3nt: TGTGCCAGCTCACCACCAACGGGACAATACACCGGGGAGCTGTTTTTT
CDR3aa: CASSPPTGQYTGELFF

j_gene: TRBJ1-1
d_gene: TRBD1
v_gene: TRBV19
abundance: NA
CDR3nt: TGTGCCAGCCAACAGGGGGCGGCCCAAGGGTGGACTGAAGCTTTCTTT
CDR3aa: CASQQGAAQGWTEAFF

j_gene: TRBJ2-5
d_gene: TRBD1
v_gene: TRBV3-1/TRBV3-2
abundance: NA
CDR3nt: TGTGCCAGCGCGCCGACAGGGGTAGGAGAGACCCAGTACTTC
CDR3aa: CASAPTGVGETQYF

j_gene: TRBJ1-2
d_gene: NA
v_gene: TRBV28
abundance: NA
CDR3nt: TGTGCCAGCAGTGCTCGGGGATTTGGGTATGGCTACACCTTC
CDR3aa: CASSARGFGYGYTF

j_gene: TRBJ2-3
d_gene: TRBD1
v_gene: TRBV15
abundance: NA
CDR3nt: TGTGCCACCAGCAGAAGACAGGGCATTACAGATACGCAGTATTTT
CDR3aa: CATSRRQGITDTQYF

j_gene: TRBJ1-2
d_gene: NA
v_gene: TRBV5-1
abundance: NA
CDR3nt: TGCGCCAGCAGCTTGGATCCAGGAGGGTATGGCTACACCTTC
CDR3aa: CASSLDPGGYGYTF

j_gene: TRBJ1-1
d_gene: TRBD1
v_gene: TRBV7-9
abundance: NA
CDR3nt: TGTGCCAGCAGCCCTGGGACAGGGGTGCGTAGCACTGAAGCTTTCTTT
CDR3aa: CASSPGTGVRSTEAFF

j_gene: TRBJ2-1
d_gene: NA
v_gene: TRBV10-2
abundance: NA
CDR3nt: TGCGCCAGCAGTGGTCTGGCGGGGGCCAATGAGCAGTTCTTC
CDR3aa: CASSGLAGANEQFF

j_gene: TRBJ2-7
d_gene: TRBD2
v_gene: TRBV27
abundance: NA
CDR3nt: TGTGCCAGCAGTTTCGGGGCTAGCGGGTTGTACGAGCAGTACTTC
CDR3aa: CASSFGASGLYEQYF

j_gene: TRBJ1-1
d_gene: NA
v_gene: TRBV7-2
abundance: NA
CDR3nt: TGTGCCAGCAGCTTATTTCTGACTGAAGCTTTCTTT
CDR3aa: CASSLFLTEAFF

j_gene: TRBJ2-5
d_gene: NA
v_gene: TRBV21-1
abundance: once
CDR3nt: TGTGCCAGCAGCAAAGAAGGGGAGGGACCTGCGACCCAGTACTTC
CDR3aa: CASSKEGEGPATQYF

j_gene: TRBJ2-2
d_gene: TRBD2
v_gene: TRBV7-6
abundance: NA
CDR3nt: TGTGCCAGCAGCACATCGACTAGCGGGCCCACGAACACCGGGGAGCTGTTTTTT
CDR3aa: CASSTSTSGPTNTGELFF

j_gene: TRBJ2-2
d_gene: NA
v_gene: TRBV7-2
abundance: few
CDR3nt: TGTGCCAGCAGCCTACGGACAGCGAACACCGGGGAGCTGTTTTTT
CDR3aa: CASSLRTANTGELFF

j_gene: TRBJ1-2
d_gene: NA
v_gene: TRBV20-1
abundance: NA
CDR3nt: TGCAGTTCGGGGGGGGGCTATGGCTACACCTTC
CDR3aa: CSSGGGYGYTF

j_gene: TRBJ1-2
d_gene: NA
v_gene: TRBV29-1
abundance: NA
CDR3nt: TGCAGCGTTGTGAGGGGGTCGGGCAGATCGAACTATGGCTACACCTTC
CDR3aa: CSVVRGSGRSNYGYTF

j_gene: TRBJ2-3
d_gene: TRBD2
v_gene: TRBV27
abundance: NA
CDR3nt: TGTGCCAGCAGTTTACCAGGACTAGGGGTAGATACGCAGTATTTT
CDR3aa: CASSLPGLGVDTQYF

j_gene: TRBJ1-2
d_gene: TRBD1
v_gene: TRBV11-2
abundance: NA
CDR3nt: TGTGCCAGCAGCTCCCGACAGGGTGGTGGTAGCACCTTC
CDR3aa: CASSSRQGGGSTF

j_gene: TRBJ2-7
d_gene: TRBD2
v_gene: TRBV7-2
abundance: NA
CDR3nt: TGTGCCAGCAGCTTAAGGTCTAGCGGGAGGGCCGGTGAGCAGTACTTC
CDR3aa: CASSLRSSGRAGEQYF

j_gene: TRBJ2-5
d_gene: NA
v_gene: TRBV3-1/TRBV3-2
abundance: few
CDR3nt: TGTGCCAGCAGCTTCTCGCGGGACCAAGAGACCCAGTACTTC
CDR3aa: CASSFSRDQETQYF

j_gene: TRBJ2-5
d_gene: NA
v_gene: TRBV5-1
abundance: NA
CDR3nt: TGCGCCAGCAGCACAAACCACCAAGAGACCCAGTACTTC
CDR3aa: CASSTNHQETQYF